This T cell receptor (beta chain) was recovered during a study of type 1 regulatory T cells. For the study at large: T-allo10 is a Tr1-enriched, alloantigen-specific CD4 T cell product made in vitro.

General study points: Compared with non-Tr1 cells, Tr1 cells showed a narrower TCR repertoire.

V was clipped by 0 bases and J by 6 bases, with 6 bases between them. The CDR3 contains 13 residues. Germline V lookup: CDR1 ENHRY, CDR2 SYGVKD. A few counts support this clonotype. Its antigen is unknown. MiXCR was run by TCRdb on the reads, yielding one entry per CDR3 protein. The sample shows about 42,000 distinct CDR3 sequences, roughly an eighth of them seen only once. The receptor was derived from a human donor in good health. Specimen: cultured non-Tr1 T cells, either the whole culture or a sorted T cell fraction (not recorded which). The V gene is TRBV10-3, the J gene TRBJ1-5; D ambiguous. Here the CDR3 DNA reads TGTGCCATCAGTGAGTCGACTGGTCAGCCCCAGCATTTT. It codes for CAISESTGQPQHF.